This TCR beta chain was identified in a study of cytomegalovirus exposure and HLA in healthy donors. Germline V lookup: CDR1 SGHDN, CDR2 FVKESK. Trimming removed 2 bases from V and 0 bases from J, with 4 bases in between. The CDR3 covers 13 residues. PCR primers comprised 60 Vbeta and 13 Jbeta primers. Clones were sequenced by immunoSEQ multiplex PCR, and TCRdb holds only the in-frame ones, with some missing. Of roughly 99,000 clones in the sample, 75% to 85% were seen once. This clone appeared a few times. The sample was PBMCs. The sequence was collected from a woman in her thirties or forties in good health and CMV-seronegative. J is TRBJ1-1 and V is TRBV14; D remains ambiguous. DNA for the CDR3: TGTGCCAGCAGCCAACACATGAACACTGAAGCTTTCTTT. It is translated as CASSQHMNTEAFF.